The 3 T cell receptor beta chains below all came from one sample that was sequenced in a study of PD-L1 blockade in urothelial cancer. Regarding time point: peripheral blood 6 weeks after treatment start. Assay used: immunoSEQ multiplex PCR; TCRdb lists only in-frame clones, some missing. Of tens of thousands of clones listed, roughly 90% were seen once; the top ten hold roughly 0.8%. The sample consisted of PBMCs, taken around atezolizumab (anti-PD-L1) treatment. These receptors all come from a woman of 80 years or more with urothelial cancer.

The V gene is TRBV19, the J gene TRBJ1-5; possibly TRBD1 for D (5 bases). V was shortened by 4 bases and J by 0 bases, with 7 bases between the two germline ends. The CDR3 consists of 14 residues. Germline V gene sequence: CDR1 LNHDA, CDR2 SQIVND (reference sequence). The CDR3 coding sequence is TGTGCCAGTAGTAGGGGGGATAGCAATCAGCCCCAGCATTTT. Protein: CASSRGDSNQPQHF.

V gene TRBV5-1 combines with J gene TRBJ1-5, with D perhaps matching TRBD1 (5 bases). This CDR3 is 14 amino acids long. From germline, CDR1 is SGHRS and CDR2 YFSETQ. Trimming left V 0 bases short and J 4 bases short, with 8 bases between. The CDR3 nucleotides are TGCGCCAGCAGCTTGGGACAGTCGAATCAGCCCCAGCATTTT. This gives the protein CASSLGQSNQPQHF.

The V gene is TRBV29-1, the J gene TRBJ1-2; TRBD1 is a possible D gene (5 bases). The length of the CDR3 is 13 residues. CDR1 SQVTM and CDR2 ANQGSEA come from the germline V gene. V dropped 4 bases and J dropped 6 bases, with 15 bases sitting between them. The CDR3 reads CSVVILGGNGYTF. The CDR3 nucleotides are TGCAGCGTTGTCATTTTGGGGGGGAATGGCTACACCTTC.